Included here is one TCR beta chain sequence, with context. CDR1 and CDR2 (germline): GTSNPN, SVGIG (reference sequence). The CDR3 spans 11 residues. V lost 3 bases and J lost 4, with 7 bases in between. This record comes from a study of blood T cell repertoires in COVID-19. Original analysis: Nucleated cell counts were estimated from reference gene primer amplification. The assay was immunoSEQ multiplex PCR, and TCRdb's table has in-frame clones only and misses some. V, J and clone size derive from that table, while D and trimming were established from the DNA sequence. The sample lists about 120,000 clones, over 65% seen once, with about 3.9% in the top ten.

This receptor was identified in a man in his 60s with acute or convalescent COVID-19. The V call is TRBV30, the J call TRBJ2-7; D may be TRBD2 (5 bases). The source material was peripheral blood. For the CDR3, the DNA is TGTGCCTGGAGGGACTCTTACGAGCAGTACTTC. Translated, it gives CAWRDSYEQYF.